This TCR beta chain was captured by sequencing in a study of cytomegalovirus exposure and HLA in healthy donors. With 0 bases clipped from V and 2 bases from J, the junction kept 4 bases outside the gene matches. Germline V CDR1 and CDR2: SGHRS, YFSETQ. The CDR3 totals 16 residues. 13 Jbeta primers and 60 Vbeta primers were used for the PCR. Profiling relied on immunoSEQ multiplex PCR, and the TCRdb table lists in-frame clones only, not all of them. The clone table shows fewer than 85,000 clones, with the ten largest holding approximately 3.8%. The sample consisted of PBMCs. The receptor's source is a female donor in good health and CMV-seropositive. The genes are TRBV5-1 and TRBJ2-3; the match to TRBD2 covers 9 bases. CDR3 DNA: TGCGCCAGCAGCTTGGTGGCTAGCGGGGCCACAGATACGCAGTATTTT. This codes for CASSLVASGATDTQYF.